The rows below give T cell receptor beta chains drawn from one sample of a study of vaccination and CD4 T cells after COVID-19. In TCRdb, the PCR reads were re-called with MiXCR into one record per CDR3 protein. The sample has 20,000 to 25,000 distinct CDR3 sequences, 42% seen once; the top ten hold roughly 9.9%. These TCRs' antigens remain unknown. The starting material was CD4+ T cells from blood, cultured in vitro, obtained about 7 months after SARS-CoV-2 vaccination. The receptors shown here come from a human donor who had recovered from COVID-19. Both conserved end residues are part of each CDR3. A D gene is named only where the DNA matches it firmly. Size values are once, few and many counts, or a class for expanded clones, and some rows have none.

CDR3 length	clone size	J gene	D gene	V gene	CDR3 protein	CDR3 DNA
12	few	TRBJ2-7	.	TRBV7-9	CASSSSSYEQYF	TGTGCCAGCAGCTCTAGCTCCTACGAGCAGTACTTC
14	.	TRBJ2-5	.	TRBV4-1	CASSQNPGRETQYF	TGCGCCAGCAGCCAAAACCCGGGACGAGAGACCCAGTACTTC
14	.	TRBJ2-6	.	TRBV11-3	CASSSGSGANVLTF	TGTGCCAGCAGCTCAGGCTCTGGGGCCAACGTCCTGACTTTC
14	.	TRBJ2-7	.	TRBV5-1	CASSLLFSSYEQYF	TGCGCCAGCAGCTTGTTGTTTTCCTCCTACGAGCAGTACTTC
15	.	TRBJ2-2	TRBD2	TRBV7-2	CASSQIAGGAGELFF	TGTGCCAGCAGCCAGATAGCGGGAGGGGCCGGGGAGCTGTTTTTT
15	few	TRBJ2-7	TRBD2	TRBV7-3	CASSPGGAASYEQYF	TGTGCCAGCAGCCCGGGGGGGGCAGCTTCCTACGAGCAGTACTTC
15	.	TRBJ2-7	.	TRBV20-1	CSARAYPGASYEQYF	TGCAGTGCTAGAGCCTATCCGGGGGCTAGCTACGAGCAGTACTTC
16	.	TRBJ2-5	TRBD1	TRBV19	CASSKPSGGGKETQYF	TGTGCCAGTAGCAAACCCTCAGGGGGCGGAAAGGAGACCCAGTACTTC
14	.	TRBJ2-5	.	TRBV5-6	CASSLSAVQETQYF	TGTGCCAGCAGCTTGTCGGCGGTGCAAGAGACCCAGTACTTC
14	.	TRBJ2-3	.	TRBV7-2	CASSPDAPTDTQYF	TGTGCCAGCAGCCCGGATGCCCCCACAGATACGCAGTATTTT
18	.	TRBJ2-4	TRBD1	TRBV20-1	CSARARRTGDGAKNIQYF	TGCAGTGCTAGAGCCCGAAGGACAGGGGACGGAGCCAAAAACATTCAGTACTTC
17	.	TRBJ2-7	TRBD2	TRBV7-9	CASSLGVGAGPFYEQYF	TGTGCCAGCAGCTTAGGTGTTGGAGCGGGACCTTTCTACGAGCAGTACTTC
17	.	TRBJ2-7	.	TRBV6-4	CASSAVRYPTSSYEQYF	TGTGCCAGCAGTGCCGTCAGATACCCGACCAGCTCCTACGAGCAGTACTTC
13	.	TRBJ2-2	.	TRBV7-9	CASQPASGGELFF	TGTGCCAGTCAGCCGGCGTCCGGCGGGGAGCTGTTTTTT
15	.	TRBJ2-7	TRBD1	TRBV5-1	CASSLIGQGADEQYF	TGCGCCAGCAGCCTCATCGGTCAGGGGGCCGACGAGCAGTACTTC
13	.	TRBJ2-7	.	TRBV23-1	CASSHGQSYEQYF	TGCGCCAGCAGTCATGGACAGTCCTACGAGCAGTACTTC
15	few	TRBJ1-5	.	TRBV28	CASRRPLGESQPQHF	TGTGCCAGCAGACGCCCTCTTGGGGAGAGTCAGCCCCAGCATTTT
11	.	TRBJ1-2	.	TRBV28	CASSLLGGYTF	TGTGCCAGCAGTTTATTAGGTGGCTACACCTTC
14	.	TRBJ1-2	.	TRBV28	CASSLGRTNYGYTF	TGTGCCAGCAGTTTAGGGCGGACCAACTATGGCTACACCTTC
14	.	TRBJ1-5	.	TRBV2	CASKLAGWGQPQHF	TGTGCCAGCAAGTTGGCAGGGTGGGGTCAGCCCCAGCATTTT
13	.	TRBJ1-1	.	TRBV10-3	CAINRDLNTEAFF	TGTGCCATCAACAGGGATCTGAACACTGAAGCTTTCTTT
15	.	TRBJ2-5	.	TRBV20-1	CSARDPTAGGETQYF	TGCAGTGCTAGAGATCCAACAGCCGGGGGAGAGACCCAGTACTTC
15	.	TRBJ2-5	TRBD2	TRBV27	CASGIAGTSKGTQYF	TGTGCCAGCGGCATAGCCGGGACTAGCAAGGGGACCCAGTACTTC
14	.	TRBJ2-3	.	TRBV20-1	CSASTPGAVDTQYF	TGCAGTGCTAGTACACCGGGAGCTGTAGATACGCAGTATTTT
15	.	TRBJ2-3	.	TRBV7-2	CASSSSGSFTDTQYF	TGTGCCAGCAGCTCGAGTGGGAGTTTTACAGATACGCAGTATTTT
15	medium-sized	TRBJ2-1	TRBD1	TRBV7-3	CASSLVRQGRNEQFF	TGTGCCAGCAGCTTAGTTCGACAGGGACGTAATGAGCAGTTCTTC
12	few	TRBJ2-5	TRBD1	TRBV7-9	CATDRVIETQYF	TGTGCCACGGACAGGGTGATTGAGACCCAGTACTTC
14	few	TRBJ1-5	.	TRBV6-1	CASSTDWATQPQHF	TGTGCCAGCAGTACGGACTGGGCTACTCAGCCCCAGCATTTT
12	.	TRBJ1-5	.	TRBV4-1	CASSQVGGPQHF	TGCGCCAGCAGCCAAGTGGGGGGACCCCAGCATTTT
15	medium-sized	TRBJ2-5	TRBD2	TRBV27	CASSPLAGGGETQYF	TGTGCCAGCAGTCCATTAGCGGGAGGTGGTGAGACCCAGTACTTC
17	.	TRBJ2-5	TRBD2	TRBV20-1	CSASLVAGVPHAETQYF	TGCAGTGCTAGCTTGGTAGCGGGAGTACCCCACGCTGAGACCCAGTACTTC
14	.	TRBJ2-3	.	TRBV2	CASRPRASTDTQYF	TGTGCCAGCAGGCCCCGTGCTAGCACAGATACGCAGTATTTT
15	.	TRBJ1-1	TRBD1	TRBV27	CASSSQGLRGPEAFF	TGTGCCAGCAGTTCACAGGGGCTAAGGGGTCCTGAAGCTTTCTTT
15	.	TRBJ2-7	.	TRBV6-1	CASSVKPGSWLEQYF	TGTGCCAGCAGTGTAAAACCGGGAAGCTGGCTCGAGCAGTACTTC
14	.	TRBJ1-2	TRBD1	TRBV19	CASSGAWTGYGYTF	TGTGCCAGTAGTGGGGCTTGGACAGGTTATGGCTACACCTTC
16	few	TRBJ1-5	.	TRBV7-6	CASSPGQSGGNQPQHF	TGTGCCAGCAGCCCTGGACAGTCCGGCGGCAATCAGCCCCAGCATTTT
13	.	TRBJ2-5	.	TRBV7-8	CASSLGYRETQYF	TGTGCCAGCAGCTTGGGCTATCGAGAGACCCAGTACTTC
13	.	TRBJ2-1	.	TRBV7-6	CASSPPPRNEQFF	TGTGCCAGCAGCCCCCCGCCGCGAAATGAGCAGTTCTTC
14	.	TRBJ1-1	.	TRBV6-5	CASSFSGPGAEAFF	TGTGCCAGCAGTTTTTCGGGACCGGGGGCTGAAGCTTTCTTT
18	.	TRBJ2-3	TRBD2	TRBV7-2	CASSFLGVAGGSMDTQYF	TGTGCCAGCAGCTTCTTAGGTGTAGCGGGAGGGTCTATGGATACGCAGTATTTT
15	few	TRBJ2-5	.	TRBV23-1	CASTSRPGYQETQYF	TGCGCCAGCACCAGTCGTCCTGGGTACCAAGAGACCCAGTACTTC
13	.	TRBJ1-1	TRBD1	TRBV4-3	CASSQADRLEAFF	TGCGCCAGCAGCCAGGCGGACAGGCTTGAAGCTTTCTTT
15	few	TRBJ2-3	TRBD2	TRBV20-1	CSAPRTSASTDTQYF	TGCAGTGCTCCCCGTACTAGCGCTAGCACAGATACGCAGTATTTT
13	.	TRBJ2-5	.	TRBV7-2	CASSFNSQETQYF	TGTGCCAGCAGCTTTAACAGCCAAGAGACCCAGTACTTC
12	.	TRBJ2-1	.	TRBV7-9	CASSFHGDEQFF	TGTGCCAGCAGCTTTCACGGGGATGAGCAGTTCTTC
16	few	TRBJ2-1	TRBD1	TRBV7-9	CASRNGQGAGYHEQFF	TGTGCCAGCAGAAACGGACAGGGGGCGGGATATCATGAGCAGTTCTTC
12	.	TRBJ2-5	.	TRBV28	CATCPGQETQYF	TGTGCCACTTGTCCCGGCCAAGAGACCCAGTACTTC
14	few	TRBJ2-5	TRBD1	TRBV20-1	CSATLGTGIETQYF	TGCAGTGCGACGCTCGGGACAGGGATAGAGACCCAGTACTTC
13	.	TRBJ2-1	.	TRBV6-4	CASSREFDNEQFF	TGTGCCAGCAGTCGGGAGTTTGACAATGAGCAGTTCTTC
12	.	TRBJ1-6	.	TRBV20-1	CSASVGRPPLHF	TGCAGTGCTAGTGTTGGGCGGCCACCCCTCCACTTT